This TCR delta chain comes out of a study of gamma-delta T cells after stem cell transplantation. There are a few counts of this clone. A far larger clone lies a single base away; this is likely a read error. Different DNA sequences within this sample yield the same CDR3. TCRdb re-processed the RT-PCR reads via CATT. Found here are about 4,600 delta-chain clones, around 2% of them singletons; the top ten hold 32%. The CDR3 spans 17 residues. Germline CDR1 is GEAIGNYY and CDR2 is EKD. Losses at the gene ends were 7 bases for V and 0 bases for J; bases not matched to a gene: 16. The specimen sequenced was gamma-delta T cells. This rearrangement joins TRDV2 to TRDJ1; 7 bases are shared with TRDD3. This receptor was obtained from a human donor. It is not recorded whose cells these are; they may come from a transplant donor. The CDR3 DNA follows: TGTGCCTGCGAGGTGCTGGGGGCCCAATGGGACACCGATAAACTCATCTTT. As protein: CACEVLGAQWDTDKLIF.